A single sample gave rise to the 31 T cell receptor beta chains below, sequenced in a study of T cells after yellow fever vaccination (dated 2019 in TCRdb). The library was built by means of 5' RACE. The sequencer was an Illumina HiSeq 2500. TCRdb reprocessed the public reads (quality trimming at Q25 with fastp, clone calling with MiXCR) and kept in-frame beta chains. CDR3 protein sequences are deduplicated, and each keeps its most common genes and DNA. For this sample the table gives some 600,000 distinct CDR3 sequences, of which 17% were detected only once. The ten largest make up around 16% of the sample. Sample treatment or condition, as interpreted from the label and publication: live attenuated yellow fever vaccine strain. The sequencing here drew on PBMCs, taken about 5 days after the first yellow fever vaccination. These receptors were taken from a man between 18 and 35 years old who received the YFV17D yellow fever vaccine.

The genes are TRBV2 and TRBJ1-5, with a possible D match to TRBD1 (5 bases). V lost 6 bases to trimming and J lost 2 bases, with 11 bases between them. CDR3 length equals 14 residues. The germline gives CDR1 SNHLY, CDR2 FYNNEI. The CDR3 DNA reads TGTGCCAGCAGGCCGGGACTCGGCAATCAGCCCCAGCATTTT. Its protein product is CASRPGLGNQPQHF.

This clonotype was seen a handful of times. The gene calls are TRBV4-3 and TRBJ2-1; 7 nucleotides line up with TRBD2. Losses at the gene ends were 0 bases for V and 6 bases for J; bases not matched to a gene: 8. The CDR3 is made up of 16 amino acids. Germline CDR1 reads LGHNA; CDR2 reads YSLEER. CDR3 nucleotide sequence: TGCGCCAGCAGCCAAGAACGGGGGGATGATGGCAATGAGCAGTTCTTC. This codes for CASSQERGDDGNEQFF.

This chain links TRBV27 with TRBJ2-5, with 10 positions matching TRBD2. Germline loops: CDR1 MNHEY, CDR2 SMNVEV (reference sequence). The ends lost 6 bases at V and 4 bases at J; junction bases unmatched: 5. The CDR3 has 14 amino acids. The CDR3 sequence is CASRASGGLETQYF. The CDR3 region has the DNA TGTGCCAGCAGGGCTAGCGGGGGTTTAGAGACCCAGTACTTC.

In this sample, this clonotype turned up many times. The chain recombines TRBV7-2 with TRBJ2-7; D is perhaps TRBD2 (6 bases). Trimming took 1 base from V and 1 from J, leaving 14 bases between them. There are 16 residues in the CDR3. Germline V CDR1 and CDR2: SGHTA, FQGNSA. DNA of the CDR3: TGTGCCAGCAGCTTAGTGAGTCTAGCGTTATCCTACGAGCAGTACTTC. This translates into CASSLVSLALSYEQYF.

In its sample, this clonotype was seen a few times. V usage is TRBV6-1 and J usage is TRBJ1-3; D unresolved. Trimming removed 4 bases at V and 1 base at J, with 11 bases between. The CDR3 consists of 15 residues. From germline, CDR1 is MNHNS and CDR2 SASEGT. This CDR3 reads CASSALWVSGNTIYF. The CDR3 DNA reads as TGTGCCAGCAGTGCCCTCTGGGTGTCTGGAAACACCATATATTTT.

This clonotype was detected many times. The gene calls are TRBV27 and TRBJ2-5; D uncertain. CDR3 size: 13 residues. Trimming removed 6 bases from V and 3 bases from J, with 11 bases in between. In germline, CDR1 is MNHEY, CDR2 SMNVEV (reference sequence). The CDR3 here is CASRLWNEETQYF. Written as DNA, the CDR3 is TGTGCCAGCAGGCTGTGGAACGAAGAGACCCAGTACTTC.

The V and J genes are TRBV12-3 or TRBV12-4 and TRBJ2-3, with 13 bases that match TRBD2. V gave up 6 bases and J gave up 13 bases; unmatched junction bases: 10. The CDR3 length is 14 residues. The DNA for the CDR3 is TGTGCCAGCAGGACAACTAGCGGGGGGGCCGCGGAGTATTTT. Its protein is CASRTTSGGAAEYF.

Points on this clonotype: A much larger clone sits a single nucleotide away, making a read error possible. This sequence joins TRBV11-2 and TRBJ2-3, with 8 bases matching TRBD2. The J segment lost 7 bases and the V segment lost 0 bases, leaving 6 bases of the junction unmatched. From germline, CDR1 is SGHAT and CDR2 FQNNGV. This CDR3 region has 15 residues. This chain's CDR3 is CASSLDGGAGNTQYF. The CDR3 DNA sequence: TGTGCCAGCAGCTTAGACGGGGGGGCGGGAAATACGCAGTATTTT.

This rearrangement joins TRBV3-1 to TRBJ1-1; weak D call: TRBD1 (5 bases). Germline-derived CDR1 and CDR2 are LGHDT and YNNKEL (reference sequence). V lost 3 bases, J lost 6 bases, and 14 bases lay in between. The length of the CDR3 is 14 residues. CDR3: CASSHLRVGAEAFF. The CDR3 DNA reads as TGTGCCAGCAGCCATCTCAGGGTGGGCGCTGAAGCTTTCTTT. The full variable domain, completed using reference TRBV3-1 and TRBJ1-1, is DTAVSQTPKYLVTQMGNDKSIKCEQNLGHDTMYWYKQDSKKFLKIMFSYNNKELIINETVPNRFSPKSPDKAHLNLHINSLELGDSAVYFCASSHLRVGAEAFFGQGTRLTVV.

This chain uses TRBV29-1 with TRBJ1-1; TRBD1 might be the D (6 bases). From germline, CDR1 is SQVTM and CDR2 ANQGSEA. The CDR3 extends over 15 amino acids. Between the trimmed V and J ends, which lost 0 bases and 5 bases, there was a span of 16 bases. For the CDR3, the DNA is TGCAGCGTTGAAGATCTATCGGGGGCGCAAACTGAAGCTTTCTTT. Protein sequence: CSVEDLSGAQTEAFF. Full variable domain (rest looked up from reference TRBV29-1 and TRBJ1-1): SAVISQKPSRDICQRGTSLTIQCQVDSQVTMMFWYRQQPGQSLTLIATANQGSEATYESGFVIDKFPISRPNLTFSTLTVSNMSPEDSSIYLCSVEDLSGAQTEAFFGQGTRLTVV.

This clonotype occurred many times. V and J are TRBV5-1 and TRBJ1-2, with unresolved D. V was shortened by 0 bases and J by 4 bases, with 10 bases between the two germline ends. Germline CDR1 SGHRS, CDR2 YFSETQ. The CDR3 covers 14 residues. The CDR3: CASSLERSFYGYTF. CDR3 bases: TGCGCCAGCAGCTTGGAGCGCAGCTTCTATGGCTACACCTTC.

In its sample, this clonotype was seen a few times. The genes are TRBV7-9 and TRBJ2-2; D is possibly TRBD1 or TRBD2 (6 bases each). V gave up 3 bases and J gave up 7 bases, with 15 bases separating them. CDR1 is SEHNR and CDR2 is FQNEAQ in the germline V gene (reference sequence). The CDR3 covers 15 residues. The CDR3 DNA reads TGTGCCAGCAGCTTGGTTCGGGGGCTGGTCGGGGAGCTGTTTTTT. It encodes CASSLVRGLVGELFF.

The genes are TRBV6-1 and TRBJ1-1; D is ambiguous. This CDR3 region has 13 residues. Per the germline V gene, CDR1 is MNHNS and CDR2 is SASEGT. The V gene lost 6 bases and the J gene lost 1 base, with 9 bases spanning the gap. The CDR3 reads CASRARPNTEAFF. In DNA, the CDR3 is TGTGCCAGCAGAGCGAGACCGAACACTGAAGCTTTCTTT.

In DNA, the CDR3 is TGTGCCAGCAGCCCAGGGGTAGCGGGGGATGTGGAGACCCAGTACTTC. This encodes CASSPGVAGDVETQYF. The gene calls are TRBV9 and TRBJ2-5, with 9 nucleotides matching TRBD2. V dropped 4 bases and J dropped 5; count of bases not matched to a gene: 12. CDR1 is SGDLS and CDR2 is YYNGEE in the germline V gene. The CDR3 extends over 16 amino acids.

The rearrangement joins TRBV28 to TRBJ1-4; TRBD1 might be the D (5 bases). The CDR3 consists of 15 residues. In germline, CDR1 is MDHEN, CDR2 SYDVKM. V gave up 1 base and J gave up 8 bases, with 14 bases separating them. The CDR3 sequence: CASSLLVQGSEKLFF. The CDR3 nucleotides read TGTGCCAGCAGTTTATTGGTCCAGGGAAGCGAAAAACTGTTTTTT.

This clonotype has more than one count but fewer than ten. The gene calls are TRBV5-1 and TRBJ2-7; D not certain. This CDR3 has 14 residues. Trimming took off 2 bases at V and 5 bases at J, with 14 bases between the two ends. CDR1 is SGHRS, CDR2 YFSETQ, per germline. For the CDR3, the DNA is TGCGCCAGCAGCTTTTTACTACTGCCCCACGAGCAGTACTTC. Translating it yields CASSFLLLPHEQYF.

This clonotype has a handful of counts. The gene calls are TRBV28 and TRBJ1-6; possibly TRBD1 for D (5 bases). Germline assignment: CDR1 MDHEN and CDR2 SYDVKM. Trimming cost V 2 bases and J 5 bases, with 7 bases left between them. The CDR3 is 14 residues long. This CDR3 reads CASSLIQDNSPLHF. The CDR3 region has the DNA TGTGCCAGCAGTTTAATACAGGATAATTCACCCCTCCACTTT.

The chain combines TRBV7-6 with TRBJ1-5; no reliable D call. Trimming took 5 bases from V and 0 from J, leaving 8 bases between them. Per the germline V gene, CDR1 is SGHVS and CDR2 is FNYEAQ. The CDR3 is 14 residues long. The CDR3 here is CASSPSNSNQPQHF. The DNA of the CDR3 is TGTGCCAGCAGCCCCTCTAATAGCAATCAGCCCCAGCATTTT.

This clonotype showed up just a few times. This chain connects TRBV20-1 to TRBJ2-5, with 8 nucleotides matching TRBD2. The germline gives CDR1 DFQATT, CDR2 SNEGSKA (reference sequence). V was pared by 3 bases and J by 4 bases, with 7 bases of the junction left unmatched. The CDR3 covers 14 residues. The CDR3 coding sequence is TGCAGTGCTAGCTTCGCGGGGGGTTCAGAGACCCAGTACTTC. Translation: CSASFAGGSETQYF.

This clonotype has only a few counts. The rearrangement uses TRBV7-2 and TRBJ2-3; 10 nucleotides match TRBD2. V dropped 6 bases and J dropped 6; count of bases not matched to a gene: 9. The CDR3 is 15 amino acids. CDR1 and CDR2 (germline): SGHTA, FQGNSA. Here the CDR3 reads CASSPSGGAWDTQYF. In DNA form, the CDR3 reads TGTGCCAGCAGTCCGAGCGGGGGGGCGTGGGATACGCAGTATTTT.

In DNA, the CDR3 is TGCGCCAGCAGTGAGGGGGGGCTCAATCAGCCCCAGCATTTT. Protein product: CASSEGGLNQPQHF. The V and J genes are TRBV10-2 and TRBJ1-5; a possible D gene is TRBD1 (6 bases). This CDR3 has 14 residues. V was clipped by 2 bases and J by 3 bases, with 8 bases between them. Germline loops: CDR1 WSHSY, CDR2 SAAADI.

The chain couples TRBV6-5 to TRBJ2-3, with unresolved D. Germline V gives CDR1 MNHEY, CDR2 SVGAGI. V was shortened by 4 bases and J by 2 bases, with 13 bases between the two germline ends. This CDR3 has 15 residues. CDR3 DNA sequence: TGTGCCAGCAGTTCCCACCGGGCCAACACAGATACGCAGTATTTT. It encodes CASSSHRANTDTQYF.

The V and J genes are TRBV6-1 and TRBJ2-7; D unclear. Germline V gene lookup returns CDR1 MNHNS and CDR2 SASEGT. This CDR3 has 15 amino acids. V lost 1 base and J lost 3, with 13 bases in between. DNA for the CDR3: TGTGCCAGCAGTGAAGATTCTTGGGCCCTCTACGAGCAGTACTTC. Amino acid sequence: CASSEDSWALYEQYF.

In its sample, this clonotype was seen a few times. V gene TRBV5-1 combines with J gene TRBJ1-1; D is undetermined. V gave up 0 bases and J gave up 4 bases, with 13 bases separating them. The CDR3 has 15 residues. CDR1 is SGHRS, CDR2 YFSETQ, per germline. This CDR3 reads CASSLVGREATEAFF. The CDR3 coding sequence is TGCGCCAGCAGCTTGGTTGGGAGAGAGGCCACTGAAGCTTTCTTT.

The chain links TRBV6-5 to TRBJ1-1; D unresolved. Trimming shortened V by 0 bases and J by 3 bases, and 8 bases separated the two germline ends. Per the germline V gene, CDR1 is MNHEY and CDR2 is SVGAGI. This CDR3 has 14 amino acids. The CDR3 DNA is TGTGCCAGCAGTTACTCCCTGCTGGACACTGAAGCTTTCTTT. Protein sequence: CASSYSLLDTEAFF.

This clonotype was counted ten times or more. The J gene is TRBJ2-2, the V gene TRBV5-1; 10 bases match TRBD2. The J segment lost 4 bases and the V segment lost 9 bases, leaving 12 bases of the junction unmatched. Germline lookup yields CDR1 SGHRS and CDR2 YFSETQ. The CDR3 is 16 residues long. The DNA of the CDR3 is TGCGCCACCCGACGAGCGGGGGGGCCCGGCACCGGGGAGCTGTTTTTT. Residues: CATRRAGGPGTGELFF.

This clonotype was detected only a few times. The chain is built from TRBV7-2 and TRBJ1-2; D not certain. CDR3 length: 16 amino acids. V lost 5 bases to trimming and J lost 2 bases, with 18 bases between them. The germline V gene encodes CDR1 SGHTA and CDR2 FQGNSA. The CDR3 reads CASSPRIAGWNYGYTF. The DNA of the CDR3 is TGTGCCAGCAGCCCCCGAATCGCCGGGTGGAACTATGGCTACACCTTC.

The chain couples TRBV21-1 to TRBJ2-5. TRBV21-1 is tagged as a pseudogene. The CDR3 has 15 amino acids. CDR3: CASSNWEEREETQYF. The CDR3 DNA follows: TGTGCCAGCAGCAATTGGGAAGAACGGGAAGAGACCCAGTACTTC.

This clonotype was picked up a small number of times. The chain has TRBV4-1 and TRBJ1-4; 11 bases fit TRBD1. The CDR3 length is 16 residues. V was pared by 0 bases and J by 8 bases, with 5 bases of the junction left unmatched. The V gene's germline CDR1 is MGHRA and CDR2 YSYEKL. CDR3 DNA sequence: TGCGCCAGCAGCCAAGATTGGGGACAGGGGGAGGAAAAACTGTTTTTT. Translating gives CASSQDWGQGEEKLFF.

This clonotype was counted only a few times. This chain's CDR3 is CASSIPSAGINEQFF. The CDR3 DNA follows: TGTGCCAGCAGCATACCCTCGGCGGGTATAAATGAGCAGTTCTTC. The chain uses TRBV7-9 and TRBJ2-1; D perhaps matches TRBD2 (5 bases). Looked up from germline, CDR1 is SEHNR and CDR2 is FQNEAQ (reference sequence). The germline V and J ends were trimmed by 5 bases and 7 bases, with 18 bases remaining between them. CDR3 length: 15 residues.

This sequence joins TRBV18 and TRBJ1-4, with 10 bases lining up with TRBD1. CDR3 length: 15 amino acids. Germline values: CDR1 KGHSH, CDR2 LQKENI. After removal of 6 bases from V and 8 bases from J, the junction contained 9 bases not matched to a gene. CDR3 nucleotide sequence: TGTGCCAGCTCCCCCACGACAGGGGGCTTAGAAAAACTGTTTTTT. As protein: CASSPTTGGLEKLFF.